A selection of T cell receptor beta chains follows, all from one sample in a study of blood T cell repertoires in COVID-19. The table came from immunoSEQ multiplex PCR; TCRdb's copy has only in-frame clones and leaves some out. The repertoire holds tens of thousands of clones, with over 85% as singletons. The sequenced material came from peripheral blood. These receptors all stem from a human donor in a cohort sampled during active COVID-19. The CDR3 runs from the conserved cysteine through the conserved F or W. The D gene is left open where the match is weak. Where a row states a size, it is once, few, many or the class of an expanded clone; other rows omit it.

V gene,clone size,D gene,J gene,CDR3 protein,CDR3 DNA
TRBV10-3,-,TRBD1,TRBJ1-4,CAISQTGQGSEKLFF,TGTGCCATCAGTCAGACCGGACAGGGGAGTGAAAAACTGTTTTTT
TRBV6-1,-,-,TRBJ2-5,CASSDREPQTSSQETQYF,TGTGCCAGCAGTGACAGGGAACCCCAGACTAGTTCCCAAGAGACCCAGTACTTC
TRBV6-6,few,-,TRBJ1-1,CASITGVNTEAFF,TGTGCCAGCATTACAGGAGTGAACACTGAAGCTTTCTTT
TRBV5-4,once,TRBD2,TRBJ2-3,CASSDRLAGDTQYF,TGTGCCAGCAGCGATCGACTAGCGGGAGATACGCAGTATTTT
TRBV9,-,-,TRBJ2-3,CASSVAIGPSTDTQYF,TGTGCCAGCAGCGTAGCGATCGGTCCCAGCACAGATACGCAGTATTTT
TRBV5-1,-,-,TRBJ2-1,CASSLADMQYNEQFF,TGCGCCAGCAGCTTGGCCGACATGCAGTACAATGAGCAGTTCTTC
TRBV29-1,-,-,TRBJ1-3,CSVDQGPISGNTIYF,TGCAGCGTTGATCAGGGGCCCATCTCTGGAAACACCATATATTTT
TRBV2,-,-,TRBJ2-5,CASTAVGVGETQYF,TGTGCCAGCACCGCTGTCGGGGTTGGGGAGACCCAGTACTTC
TRBV18,-,TRBD1,TRBJ2-6,CASSPRGTGVEVNVLTF,TGTGCCAGCTCACCCAGGGGTACAGGGGTAGAGGTCAACGTCCTGACTTTC
TRBV7-2,-,-,TRBJ1-2,CASREGRRDYGYTF,TGTGCCAGCAGGGAGGGTAGAAGGGACTATGGCTACACCTTC
TRBV13,once,-,TRBJ2-3,CASSFGADTQYF,TGTGCCAGCAGCTTCGGTGCGGATACGCAGTATTTT
TRBV28,-,-,TRBJ2-2,CASSLGAWIDTGELFF,TGTGCCAGCAGTTTAGGGGCGTGGATAGATACCGGGGAGCTGTTTTTT
TRBV7-9,-,-,TRBJ2-7,CASRGDSYEQYF,TGTGCCAGCAGAGGGGACTCCTACGAGCAGTACTTC
TRBV3-1/TRBV3-2,-,TRBD2,TRBJ2-1,CASSQRSSLAATPSGKFF,TGTGCCAGCAGTCAACGATCCAGTCTAGCGGCCACCCCTAGTGGGAAGTTCTTC
TRBV27,few,-,TRBJ1-1,CASSLSGDQILNTEAFF,TGTGCCAGCAGTTTATCAGGGGATCAAATACTGAACACTGAAGCTTTCTTT
TRBV30,-,-,TRBJ1-5,CAWSVGDLRQPQHF,TGTGCCTGGAGTGTCGGGGACTTACGACAGCCCCAGCATTTT
TRBV9,-,TRBD1,TRBJ2-6,CASSVARGGQYSSGANVLTF,TGTGCCAGCAGCGTAGCCAGAGGGGGACAGTATAGTTCTGGGGCCAACGTCCTGACTTTC
TRBV27,-,TRBD1,TRBJ2-1,CASSLKGADYNEQFF,TGTGCCAGCAGTTTAAAGGGGGCAGACTACAATGAGCAGTTCTTC
TRBV7-5,-,-,TRBJ2-7,CARSQETVSSYEQYF,TGTGCCAGAAGCCAAGAGACTGTCAGTTCCTACGAGCAGTACTTC
TRBV11-3,-,TRBD2,TRBJ2-3,CASSLRVVGAGVGDTQYF,TGTGCCAGCAGCTTAAGGGTCGTCGGGGCGGGAGTGGGCGATACGCAGTATTTT
TRBV4-1,once,-,TRBJ2-7,CASSQVPLYEQYF,TGCGCCAGCAGCCAAGTCCCCCTCTACGAGCAGTACTTC
TRBV6-5,-,-,TRBJ1-1,CASPLTRGGDTEAFF,TGTGCCAGCCCTCTTACACGGGGGGGGGACACTGAAGCTTTCTTT
TRBV19,-,-,TRBJ2-5,CASSIARGGQETQYF,TGTGCCAGTAGTATAGCCAGAGGGGGTCAAGAGACCCAGTACTTC
TRBV27,-,TRBD1,TRBJ1-6,CASRPSGQVYSPLHF,TGTGCCAGCAGGCCCTCGGGACAGGTTTATTCACCCCTCCACTTT
TRBV5-1,-,TRBD2,TRBJ2-1,CASSATSGSTSYNEQFF,TGCGCCAGCAGCGCGACTAGCGGGAGTACCTCCTACAATGAGCAGTTCTTC
TRBV7-3,-,TRBD2,TRBJ2-2,CASASGSRVGELFF,TGTGCCAGCGCTAGCGGGAGTAGGGTCGGGGAGCTGTTTTTT
TRBV6-2/TRBV6-3,-,TRBD1,TRBJ2-1,CASSYTPDRRTYNEQFF,TGTGCCAGCAGTTACACCCCGGACAGGCGGACCTACAATGAGCAGTTCTTC
TRBV5-1,-,-,TRBJ1-1,CASSLTRKNTEAFF,TGCGCCAGCAGCTTGACCAGAAAAAACACTGAAGCTTTCTTT
TRBV7-9,once,TRBD2,TRBJ2-1,CASSMPLAGGPDYNEQFF,TGTGCCAGCAGCATGCCCCTAGCGGGAGGGCCGGACTACAATGAGCAGTTCTTC
TRBV20-1,-,-,TRBJ2-1,CSASWPLSSNEQFF,TGCAGTGCTAGTTGGCCGCTCTCGTCCAATGAGCAGTTCTTC
TRBV12-5,-,TRBD2,TRBJ2-1,CASAIAGRGWHEQFF,TGTGCTAGTGCCATAGCGGGGAGGGGTTGGCATGAGCAGTTCTTC
TRBV7-9,once,-,TRBJ1-3,CASSFSRGANTIYF,TGTGCCAGCAGCTTCAGCAGGGGAGCAAACACCATATATTTT
TRBV7-9,-,-,TRBJ1-2,CASSLNYIGDYGYTF,TGTGCCAGCAGCTTAAACTATATAGGTGACTATGGCTACACCTTC
TRBV7-2,-,TRBD2,TRBJ2-1,CASSLGLAGLNEQFF,TGTGCCAGCAGCTTAGGGCTAGCGGGCCTCAATGAGCAGTTCTTC
TRBV29-1,-,TRBD2,TRBJ2-1,CSVGLAGYNEQFF,TGCAGCGTGGGACTAGCGGGGTACAATGAGCAGTTCTTC
TRBV19,-,TRBD2,TRBJ2-3,CASSQTSGSSDTQYF,TGTGCCAGTAGTCAGACTAGCGGGAGCTCAGATACGCAGTATTTT
TRBV19,few,TRBD2,TRBJ2-5,CASSTTSGRAGQETQYF,TGTGCCAGTAGTACGACTAGCGGGAGGGCCGGGCAAGAGACCCAGTACTTC
TRBV6-5,-,-,TRBJ2-5,CASKGRGTIQETQYF,TGTGCCAGCAAGGGCAGGGGCACAATACAAGAGACCCAGTACTTC
TRBV5-1,-,TRBD2,TRBJ2-2,CASSLALSLAGAGGELFF,TGCGCCAGCAGCTTGGCCCTTTCGCTAGCGGGAGCCGGCGGGGAGCTGTTTTTT
TRBV28,-,-,TRBJ2-3,CASSGSTDTQYF,TGTGCCAGTAGCGGAAGCACAGATACGCAGTATTTT
TRBV19,-,-,TRBJ2-7,CASSGGHGIYEQYF,TGTGCCAGTAGTGGGGGACATGGAATCTACGAGCAGTACTTC
TRBV7-3,-,TRBD1,TRBJ2-7,CASSSGTGAYEQYF,TGTGCCAGCAGCTCCGGGACAGGGGCCTACGAGCAGTACTTC
TRBV7-3,-,TRBD1,TRBJ2-7,CASSANPGQFYEQYF,TGTGCCAGCAGCGCCAATCCGGGACAGTTCTACGAGCAGTACTTC
TRBV10-3,-,-,TRBJ2-3,CAISPETSFTDTQYF,TGTGCCATCAGTCCCGAGACTAGTTTCACAGATACGCAGTATTTT